The next 18 T cell receptor beta chains were all read from a single sample in a study of cytomegalovirus exposure and HLA in healthy donors. Use of 60 Vbeta and 13 Jbeta primers characterized the PCR. Clones were sequenced by immunoSEQ multiplex PCR, and TCRdb holds only the in-frame ones, with some missing. This table has under 200,000 clones, 70% to 85% appearing once. Sequencing was done on a sample of PBMCs. Receptors originate from a man aged 50-59 years in good health and CMV-seropositive.

V gene TRBV19 combines with J gene TRBJ2-2, with D maybe TRBD2 (6 bases). Trimming pared 10 bases from V and 1 base from J, leaving 10 bases between. The V gene's germline CDR1 is LNHDA and CDR2 SQIVND (reference sequence). The CDR3 runs to 13 residues. This CDR3 reads CAIGGQNTGELFF. CDR3 bases: TGTGCCATTGGAGGGCAGAACACCGGGGAGCTGTTTTTT.

The chain joins TRBV6-1 to TRBJ1-2; D is unclear. Deletions cut 2 bases from V and 4 bases from J, with 14 bases between. Germline assignment: CDR1 MNHNS and CDR2 SASEGT. CDR3 size: 15 residues. The CDR3 nucleotides read TGTGCCAGCAGTGAATGGTCAGGTTACGTCTATGGCTACACCTTC. Translating gives CASSEWSGYVYGYTF.

The J gene is TRBJ2-7, the V gene TRBV5-6; 8 nucleotides line up with TRBD1. Germline loops: CDR1 SGHDT, CDR2 YYEEEE. This CDR3 has 14 residues. Unmatched junction bases numbered 4, after V lost 4 bases and J lost 1 base. Here the CDR3 DNA reads TGTGCCAGCAGCCCGGACAGGGCGTCCTACGAGCAGTACTTC. Its translation: CASSPDRASYEQYF.

The gene calls are TRBV21-1 and TRBJ1-2; the table calls TRBD1, which could not be checked here. TRBV21-1 is labeled a pseudogene. This CDR3 is built from 14 residues. Here the CDR3 DNA reads TGTGCCAGCAGCAAAGCAGGGGACAGCTATGGCTACACCTTC. Its translation is CASSKAGDSYGYTF.

The chain has TRBV9 and TRBJ1-2; TRBD1 agrees at 10 bases. The CDR3 totals 16 residues. After removal of 3 bases from V and 2 bases from J, the junction contained 7 bases not matched to a gene. Germline CDR1 is SGDLS and CDR2 is YYNGEE. This CDR3 reads CASSAPTGGANYGYTF. As DNA, the CDR3 is TGTGCCAGCAGCGCCCCGACAGGGGGCGCAAACTATGGCTACACCTTC. The full variable domain, completed using reference TRBV9 and TRBJ1-2, is DSGVTQTPKHLITATGQRVTLRCSPRSGDLSVYWYQQSLDQGLQFLIQYYNGEERAKGNILERFSAQQFPDLHSELNLSSLELGDSALYFCASSAPTGGANYGYTFGSGTRLTVV.

This rearrangement joins TRBV27 to TRBJ1-5, with no clear D. Trimming pared 3 bases from V and 3 bases from J, leaving 15 bases between. The CDR3 has 16 amino acids. The germline V gene has CDR1 MNHEY and CDR2 SMNVEV (reference sequence). CDR3 in DNA: TGTGCCAGCAGTTTGAGAGGCTCCCGGGACAATCAGCCCCAGCATTTT. As protein: CASSLRGSRDNQPQHF.

The chain joins TRBV5-6 to TRBJ1-1; D is undetermined. V lost 0 bases, J lost 1 base, and 13 bases lay in between. From germline, CDR1 is SGHDT and CDR2 YYEEEE. This CDR3 is built from 16 residues. The CDR3 reads CASSLGAGVWNTEAFF. CDR3 sequence (DNA): TGTGCCAGCAGCTTGGGGGCCGGGGTGTGGAACACTGAAGCTTTCTTT.

The chain joins TRBV5-1 to TRBJ2-5, with TRBD2 identical over 10 bases. The junction had 14 bases not matched to a gene; V was cut back by 4 bases and J by 5 bases. Germline V CDR1 and CDR2: SGHRS, YFSETQ. This CDR3 is 17 amino acids long. This chain's CDR3 is CASSQQPGLAAEETQYF. DNA of the CDR3: TGCGCCAGCAGCCAGCAGCCCGGACTAGCGGCTGAGGAGACCCAGTACTTC.

This clone was detected only once. The junction and the germline gene differ at one end; a read error may be behind it. The rearrangement links TRBV5-6 to TRBJ2-7; tentatively, D is TRBD1 (6 bases). Germline V gene data show CDR1 as SGHDT and CDR2 as YYEEEE. The CDR3 is 11 amino acids. The chain's CDR3 is CASSLGQKSLF. As DNA, the CDR3 is TGTGCCAGCAGCTTAGGACAGAAGAGTCTCTTC.

The rearrangement uses TRBV6-1 and TRBJ2-2; 7 nucleotides agree with TRBD1. Germline loops: CDR1 MNHNS, CDR2 SASEGT. Germline trimming cut 4 bases from V and 7 bases from J; bases unmatched to any gene: 6. The CDR3 has 14 residues. The CDR3 bases are TGTGCCAGCAGTGGAAGGGGGCTGGACGGGGAGCTGTTTTTT. Its protein is CASSGRGLDGELFF.

This clone was counted a few times. The V call is TRBV7-3, the J call TRBJ2-3, with 9 nucleotides matching TRBD2. Germline CDR1 reads SGHTA; CDR2 reads FQGTGA. The CDR3 is 19 amino acids. J lost 4 bases, V lost 1 base, and 15 bases had no gene match. In nucleotides, the CDR3 is TGTGCCAGCAGCTTAATGTCCCTGGGAGCGGGGGGAAACGCAGATACGCAGTATTTT. It codes for CASSLMSLGAGGNADTQYF.

The chain is built from TRBV5-1 and TRBJ1-1; TRBD1 agrees at 10 bases. Looked up from germline, CDR1 is SGHRS and CDR2 is YFSETQ. This CDR3 spans 14 amino acids. The J segment lost 7 bases and the V segment lost 0 bases, leaving 3 bases of the junction unmatched. The DNA of the CDR3 is TGCGCCAGCAGCTTGGGACAGGGGGCCGGTGAAGCTTTCTTT. It translates to CASSLGQGAGEAFF.

The chain combines TRBV19 with TRBJ1-3; 8 nucleotides agree with TRBD1. V lost 8 bases to trimming and J lost 2 bases; unmatched junction nucleotides: 2. The CDR3 extends over 13 amino acids. From germline, CDR1 is LNHDA and CDR2 SQIVND (reference sequence). The CDR3, as DNA: TGTGCCAGTGCGACAGGGGCTGGAAACACCATATATTTT. Protein: CASATGAGNTIYF.

The chain joins TRBV7-8 to TRBJ2-3, with TRBD2 as a possible D gene (6 bases). Trimming left V 2 bases short and J 1 base short, with 13 bases between. The CDR3 covers 16 residues. CDR1 is SGHVS and CDR2 is FQNEAQ in the germline V gene. CDR3 sequence (DNA): TGTGCCAGCAGCTTATTTGCGGGGACCCGCACAGATACGCAGTATTTT. Translation: CASSLFAGTRTDTQYF. The variable domain in full, with the rest retrieved from reference TRBV7-8 and TRBJ2-3, is GAGVSQSPRYKVAKRGQDVALRCDPISGHVSLFWYQQALGQGPEFLTYFQNEAQLDKSGLPSDRFFAERPEGSVSTLKIQRTQQEDSAVYLCASSLFAGTRTDTQYFGPGTRLTVL.

This sequence joins TRBV11-2 and TRBJ1-2, with TRBD1 identical over 9 bases. The V segment lost 1 base and the J segment 5 bases; nucleotides outside the gene matches: 5. Germline V gene lookup returns CDR1 SGHAT and CDR2 FQNNGV. The CDR3 runs to 15 residues. The CDR3 reads CASSLVVTGGYGYTF. The CDR3 DNA follows: TGTGCCAGCAGCTTAGTGGTGACAGGGGGATATGGCTACACCTTC.

This chain's CDR3 is CASRNRGAAGNTIYF. The DNA of the CDR3 is TGTGCCAGCCGGAACCGGGGGGCCGCTGGAAACACCATATATTTT. The V and J genes are TRBV6-6 and TRBJ1-3, with a tentative D call TRBD1 (6 bases). CDR3 length: 15 residues. Trimming took off 8 bases at V and 2 bases at J, with 16 bases between the two ends. Germline assignment: CDR1 MNHNY and CDR2 SVGAGI (reference sequence).

The V call is TRBV11-2, the J call TRBJ1-4, with D maybe TRBD1 (5 bases). Trimming shortened V by 5 bases and J by 6 bases, and 19 bases separated the two germline ends. The CDR3 length is 16 residues. CDR1 is SGHAT and CDR2 is FQNNGV in the germline V gene. The chain's CDR3 is CASSRYPGGGYEKLFF. For the CDR3, the DNA is TGTGCCAGCAGCCGCTACCCGGGGGGAGGATATGAAAAACTGTTTTTT.

The chain combines TRBV2 with TRBJ1-1, with D perhaps matching TRBD1 (6 bases). CDR1 and CDR2 from the germline V gene are SNHLY and FYNNEI. The CDR3 spans 13 residues. With 7 bases removed from V and 1 base from J, the gap between germline ends came to 10 bases. The DNA of the CDR3 is TGTGCCAGCAATACCAGGGGGAACACTGAAGCTTTCTTT. Protein: CASNTRGNTEAFF.